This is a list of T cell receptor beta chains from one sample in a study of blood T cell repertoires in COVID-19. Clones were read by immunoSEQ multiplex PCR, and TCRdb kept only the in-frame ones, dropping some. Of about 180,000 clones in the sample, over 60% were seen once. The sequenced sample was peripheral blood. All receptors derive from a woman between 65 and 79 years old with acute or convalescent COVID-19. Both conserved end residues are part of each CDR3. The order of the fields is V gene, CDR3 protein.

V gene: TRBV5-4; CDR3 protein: CASSTLAGGSEQYF
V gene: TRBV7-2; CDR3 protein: CASSEYSGRAGEQFF
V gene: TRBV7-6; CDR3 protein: CASSLVGSPSYEQYF
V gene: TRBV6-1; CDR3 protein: CASSDRILGRSEAFF
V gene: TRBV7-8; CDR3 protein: CASSLIMDSEAFF
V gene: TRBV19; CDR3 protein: CASSTGVGNQPQHF
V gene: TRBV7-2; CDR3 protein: CASSLTRQGEQFF
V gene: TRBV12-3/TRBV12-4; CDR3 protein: CASSSGVRETQYF
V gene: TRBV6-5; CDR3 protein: CATIPRTGPGNTIYF
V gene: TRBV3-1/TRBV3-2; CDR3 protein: CASSQLLAGSWANVLTF
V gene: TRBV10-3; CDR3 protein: CAISESGQGAGYGYTF
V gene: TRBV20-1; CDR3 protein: CSASPGQGETQYF
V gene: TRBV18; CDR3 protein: CASSPPGLTNEKLFF
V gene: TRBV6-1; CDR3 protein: CASSEMAGREKLFF
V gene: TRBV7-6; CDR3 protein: CASSQNPGLTYNEQFF
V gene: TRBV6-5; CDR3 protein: CASGLRNSPLHF
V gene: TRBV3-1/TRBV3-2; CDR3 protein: CASSQVTSALYEQYF
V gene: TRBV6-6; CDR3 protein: CASSYEGGLNTEAFF
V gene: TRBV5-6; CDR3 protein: CASSLRTTGGTEAFF
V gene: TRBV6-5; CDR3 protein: CASGRLAVTAGELFF
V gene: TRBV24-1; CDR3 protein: CATSGQRSNQPQHF
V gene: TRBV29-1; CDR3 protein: CSVRTSGSYEQYF
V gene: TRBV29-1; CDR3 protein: CSVVRGRESYNEQFF
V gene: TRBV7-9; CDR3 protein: CASSWTGNTGELFF
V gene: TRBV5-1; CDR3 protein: CASSAENSYEQYF
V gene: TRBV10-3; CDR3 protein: CAIRRERLYGYTF
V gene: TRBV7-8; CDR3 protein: CASSPRIYNEQFF
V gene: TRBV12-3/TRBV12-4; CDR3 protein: CASSPSGELFF
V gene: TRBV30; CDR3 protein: CAWRRTYNEQFF
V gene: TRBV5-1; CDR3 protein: CASSERSGTSSGANVLTF
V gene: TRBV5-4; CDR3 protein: CASSQTGFRSPLHF
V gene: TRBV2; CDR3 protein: CASRRLAGNYEQYF